The T cell receptor beta chain under discussion was sequenced for a study of PD-1 blockade in classical Hodgkin lymphoma. Broader study findings: After ASCT, patients who started nivolumab under 1 year later were excluded.

The length of the CDR3 is 17 residues. V shed 1 base and J shed 0 bases, with 12 bases lying between them. CDR1 and CDR2 (germline): KGHSH, LQKENI. Time point specified: cycle 4 day 1 (C4D1), after about 6 weeks of nivolumab. Relapses following autologous stem cell transplantation were seen in all patients, with brentuximab vedotin exposure varying. By magnetic negative selection, CD4+ T cells were purified from thawed PBMCs. A remark on this clone: Its antigen is currently unknown.

Some clones are missing from TCRdb's copy, which holds only in-frame ones; the method was immunoSEQ multiplex PCR. The sample yields around 10,000 clones, around 80% seen once. The rearrangement joins TRBV18 to TRBJ2-2; no definite D call. This clonotype originated in a human donor with classical Hodgkin lymphoma. The material was CD4+ T cells from blood, obtained before the fourth cycle of nivolumab. The CDR3 nucleotides are TGTGCCAGCTCACCACTTCCCCTGGGCCCGAACACCGGGGAGCTGTTTTTT. Residues: CASSPLPLGPNTGELFF.